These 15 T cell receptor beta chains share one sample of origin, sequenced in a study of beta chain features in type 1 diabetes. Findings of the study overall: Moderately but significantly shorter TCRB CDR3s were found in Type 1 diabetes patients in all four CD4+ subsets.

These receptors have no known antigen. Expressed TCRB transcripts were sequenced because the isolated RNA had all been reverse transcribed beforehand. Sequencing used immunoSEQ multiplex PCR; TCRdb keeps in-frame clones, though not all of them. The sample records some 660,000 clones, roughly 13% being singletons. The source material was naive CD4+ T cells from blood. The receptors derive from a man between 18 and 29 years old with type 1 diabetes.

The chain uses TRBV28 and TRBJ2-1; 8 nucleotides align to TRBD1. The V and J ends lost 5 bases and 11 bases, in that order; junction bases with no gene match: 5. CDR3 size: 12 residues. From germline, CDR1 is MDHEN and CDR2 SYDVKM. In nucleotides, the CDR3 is TGTGCCAGCAGTGTCGACAGGGGAAAGCAGTTCTTC. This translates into CASSVDRGKQFF.

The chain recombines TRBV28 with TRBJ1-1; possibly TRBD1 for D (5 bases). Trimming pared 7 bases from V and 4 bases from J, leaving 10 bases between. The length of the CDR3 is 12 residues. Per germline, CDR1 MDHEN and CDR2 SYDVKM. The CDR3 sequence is CASTLGGTEAFF. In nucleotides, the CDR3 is TGTGCCAGCACACTTGGGGGCACTGAAGCTTTCTTT. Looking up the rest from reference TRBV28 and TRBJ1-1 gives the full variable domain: DVKVTQSSRYLVKRTGEKVFLECVQDMDHENMFWYRQDPGLGLRLIYFSYDVKMKEKGDIPEGYSVSREKKERFSLILESASTNQTSMYLCASTLGGTEAFFGQGTRLTVV.

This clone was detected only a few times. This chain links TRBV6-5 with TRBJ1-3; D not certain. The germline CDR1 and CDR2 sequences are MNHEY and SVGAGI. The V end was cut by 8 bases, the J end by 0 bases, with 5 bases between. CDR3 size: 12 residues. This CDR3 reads CASGISGNTIYF. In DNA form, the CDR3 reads TGTGCCAGCGGGATCTCTGGAAACACCATATATTTT.

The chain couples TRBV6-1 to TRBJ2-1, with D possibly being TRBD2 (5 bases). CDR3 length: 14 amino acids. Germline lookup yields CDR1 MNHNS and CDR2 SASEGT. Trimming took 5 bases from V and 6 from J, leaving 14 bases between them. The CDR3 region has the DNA TGTGCCAGCAGTACCCTCCGAGGGTCCAATGAGCAGTTCTTC. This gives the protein CASSTLRGSNEQFF.

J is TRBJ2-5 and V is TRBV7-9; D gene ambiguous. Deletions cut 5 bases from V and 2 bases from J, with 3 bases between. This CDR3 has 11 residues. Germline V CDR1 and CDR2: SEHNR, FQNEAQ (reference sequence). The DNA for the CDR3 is TGTGCCAGCAGCGTACAAGAGACCCAGTACTTC. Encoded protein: CASSVQETQYF.

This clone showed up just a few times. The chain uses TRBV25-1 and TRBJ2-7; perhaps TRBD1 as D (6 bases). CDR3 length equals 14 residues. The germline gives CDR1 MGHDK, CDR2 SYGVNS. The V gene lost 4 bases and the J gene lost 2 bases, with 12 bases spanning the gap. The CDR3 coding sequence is TGTGCCAGCAGTGGATCGACAGGAGCCTACGAGCAGTACTTC. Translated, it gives CASSGSTGAYEQYF.

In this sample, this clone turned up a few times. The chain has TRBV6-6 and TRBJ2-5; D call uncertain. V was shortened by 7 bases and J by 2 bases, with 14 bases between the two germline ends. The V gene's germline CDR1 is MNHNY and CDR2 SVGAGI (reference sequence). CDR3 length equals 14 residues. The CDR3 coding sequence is TGTGCCAGCAACCCTCGTGGGCCTCAAGAGACCCAGTACTTC. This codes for CASNPRGPQETQYF.

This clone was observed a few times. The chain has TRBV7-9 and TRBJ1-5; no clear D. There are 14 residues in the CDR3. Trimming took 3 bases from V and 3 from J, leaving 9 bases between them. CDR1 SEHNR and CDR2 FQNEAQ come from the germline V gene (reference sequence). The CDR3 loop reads CASSFGGDNQPQHF. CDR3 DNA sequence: TGTGCCAGCAGCTTCGGAGGAGACAATCAGCCCCAGCATTTT. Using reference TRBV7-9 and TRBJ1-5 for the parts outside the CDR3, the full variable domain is DTGVSQNPRHKITKRGQNVTFRCDPISEHNRLYWYRQTLGQGPEFLTYFQNEAQLEKSRLLSDRFSAERPKGSFSTLEIQRTEQGDSAMYLCASSFGGDNQPQHFGDGTRLSIL.

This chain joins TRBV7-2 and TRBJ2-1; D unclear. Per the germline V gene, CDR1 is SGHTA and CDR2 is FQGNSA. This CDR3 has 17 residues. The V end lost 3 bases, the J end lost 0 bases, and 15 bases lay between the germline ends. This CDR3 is CASSFPYGPSSYNEQFF. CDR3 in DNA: TGTGCCAGCAGCTTCCCATATGGGCCTAGCTCCTACAATGAGCAGTTCTTC.

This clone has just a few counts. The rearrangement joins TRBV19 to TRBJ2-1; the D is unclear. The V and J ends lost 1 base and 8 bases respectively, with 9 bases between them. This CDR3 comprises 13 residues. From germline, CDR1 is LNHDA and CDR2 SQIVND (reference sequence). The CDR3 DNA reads TGTGCCAGTAGTATAGCCTTCCGGGATGAGCAGTTCTTC. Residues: CASSIAFRDEQFF.

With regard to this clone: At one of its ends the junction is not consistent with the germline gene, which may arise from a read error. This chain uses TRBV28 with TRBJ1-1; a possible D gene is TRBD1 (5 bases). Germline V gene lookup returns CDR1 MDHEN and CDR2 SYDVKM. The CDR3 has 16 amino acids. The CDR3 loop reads CASSLYGSLIGTEASF. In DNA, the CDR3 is TGTGCCAGCAGTTTATACGGCAGTCTCATCGGGACTGAAGCTTCCTTT.

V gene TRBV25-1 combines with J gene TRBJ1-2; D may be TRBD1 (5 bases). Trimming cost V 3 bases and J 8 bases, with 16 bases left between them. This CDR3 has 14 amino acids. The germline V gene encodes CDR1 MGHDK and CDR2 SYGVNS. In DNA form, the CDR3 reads TGTGCCAGCAGTGATACCCAGGGAGGACGCGGCTACACCTTC. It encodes CASSDTQGGRGYTF.

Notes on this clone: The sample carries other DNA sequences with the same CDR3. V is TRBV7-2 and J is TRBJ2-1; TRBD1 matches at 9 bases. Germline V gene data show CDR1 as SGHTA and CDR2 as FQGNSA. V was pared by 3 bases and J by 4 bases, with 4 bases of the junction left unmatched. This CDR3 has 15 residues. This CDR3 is CASSLGQGPYNEQFF. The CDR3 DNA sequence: TGTGCCAGCAGCTTGGGACAGGGCCCTTACAATGAGCAGTTCTTC.

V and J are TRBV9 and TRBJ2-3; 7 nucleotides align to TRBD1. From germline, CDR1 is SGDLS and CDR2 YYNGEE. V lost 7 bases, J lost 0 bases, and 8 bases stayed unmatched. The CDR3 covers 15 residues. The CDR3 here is CASSHGQVSTDTQYF. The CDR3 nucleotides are TGTGCCAGCTCCCATGGACAGGTTAGCACAGATACGCAGTATTTT.

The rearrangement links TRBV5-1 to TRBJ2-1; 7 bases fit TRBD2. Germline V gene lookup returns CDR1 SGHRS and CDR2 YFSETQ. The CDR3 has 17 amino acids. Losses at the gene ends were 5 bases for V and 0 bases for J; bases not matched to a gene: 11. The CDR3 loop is CASSPTSASSSYNEQFF. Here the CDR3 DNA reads TGCGCCAGCAGTCCCACTAGCGCCTCGAGCTCCTACAATGAGCAGTTCTTC.